A single sample is the source of the 17 T cell receptor beta chains below, sequenced in a study of CXCR3-negative and CXCR3-positive naive CD8 T cells. The authors made the TRB cDNA libraries by 5' RACE using UMI labels. Each CDR3 protein gets one entry in TCRdb, which reprocessed the 5' RACE reads and gives no DNA. The ten top clones account for just under 2%, within a sample of around 3,900 distinct CDR3 sequences. Material: naive CXCR3- CD8+ T cells from blood. Regarding subset: CD45RO-CCR7+CD27+CD95- naive CD8+ T cells lacking CXCR3 (TNR3-). The receptors originated from a human donor in good health. Some clones in this sample may be carry-over from other donors' samples.

The gene calls are TRBV4-3 and TRBJ1-1; TCRdb names TRBD1, which stays unverified in the absence of DNA. The CDR3 loop spans 16 amino acids. The germline gives CDR1 LGHNA, CDR2 YSLEER. The CDR3 here is CASSQDQGGANTEAFF.

This clonotype is medium-sized by frequency. V usage is TRBV11-2 and J usage is TRBJ2-3; TCRdb's D gene call, TRBD1, goes unchecked for lack of DNA. Per germline, CDR1 SGHAT and CDR2 FQNNGV. The CDR3 has 12 amino acids. CDR3 amino acids: CASSPLADTQYF.

Judged by frequency, this clonotype is medium-sized (0.01 to 0.1%). The chain's CDR3 is CASSSRVRDSYNEQFF. This sequence joins TRBV7-9 and TRBJ2-1; TCRdb designates TRBD1, a call that cannot be tested without DNA. The germline V gene has CDR1 SEHNR and CDR2 FQNEAQ (reference sequence). CDR3 size: 16 residues.

This clonotype ranks as medium-sized in terms of frequency. The chain uses TRBV20-1 and TRBJ2-7; absent DNA, TCRdb's TRBD1 call cannot be checked. This CDR3 is built from 12 residues. Germline CDR1 and CDR2: DFQATT and SNEGSKA (reference sequence). The CDR3 region is CSARKDRGEQYF.

Frequency places this clonotype as medium-sized. The chain recombines TRBV20-1 with TRBJ2-7; lacking DNA, the TRBD1 call made by TCRdb goes unchecked. The CDR3 covers 11 residues. Germline CDR1 DFQATT, CDR2 SNEGSKA (reference sequence). CDR3 sequence: CSAPEGAEQYF.

This clonotype is identified as medium-sized from frequency. V usage is TRBV6-6 and J usage is TRBJ2-2. CDR3 length: 11 amino acids. Germline CDR1 is MNHNY and CDR2 is SVGAGI (reference sequence). The CDR3 protein is CASSLRGELFF.

This chain connects TRBV6-2 or TRBV6-3 to TRBJ2-1; the D call of TRBD1 rests on TCRdb alone, since no DNA is present to check it. The CDR3 covers 14 residues. Germline assignment: CDR1 MNHEY and CDR2 SVGEGT. The CDR3 loop reads CASSYQGYANEQFF.

By frequency, this clonotype registers medium-sized. V and J are TRBV21-1 and TRBJ2-1; TCRdb lists TRBD1, though no DNA is available to test this call. TRBV21-1 is noted as a pseudogene. This CDR3 is built from 15 residues. The CDR3 is CASSKSRDRYNEQFF.

This clonotype is classed as medium-sized (0.01 to 0.1%) by frequency. The chain couples TRBV14 to TRBJ2-5. This CDR3 has 12 amino acids. Germline V gene data show CDR1 as SGHDN and CDR2 as FVKESK. CDR3 region: CASSQVGWAQYF.

In terms of frequency, this clonotype is medium-sized. The chain is built from TRBV29-1 and TRBJ2-2. CDR3 length: 14 amino acids. Germline values: CDR1 SQVTM, CDR2 ANQGSEA. CDR3 amino acids: CSVEGFPNTGELFF.

Measured by frequency, this clonotype is medium-sized. The chain carries TRBV7-2 and TRBJ1-1. Germline V gene lookup returns CDR1 SGHTA and CDR2 FQGNSA. The CDR3 is 16 residues long. The CDR3 loop reads CASSLSTQIGYTEAFF.

This clonotype is medium-sized (0.01 to 0.1%) by frequency. CDR3 sequence: CSARDLGYSGVGGETQYF. The chain has TRBV20-1 and TRBJ2-5; lacking DNA, the TRBD1 call made by TCRdb goes unchecked. The CDR3 runs to 18 residues. Germline loops: CDR1 DFQATT, CDR2 SNEGSKA (reference sequence).

This chain connects TRBV21-1 to TRBJ1-2; TCRdb's D call, TRBD1, is unchecked because there is no DNA. TRBV21-1 is marked as a pseudogene. The CDR3 runs 17 residues. The CDR3: CASSRRTGASCLGGYTF.

V and J are TRBV2 and TRBJ2-6. Germline CDR1 is SNHLY and CDR2 is FYNNEI. The CDR3 consists of 13 residues. The CDR3 here is CASSESGINVLTF. The entire variable domain, with the rest obtained from reference TRBV2 and TRBJ2-6, is as follows: EPEVTQTPSHQVTQMGQEVILRCVPISNHLYFYWYRQILGQKVEFLVSFYNNEISEKSEIFDDQFSVERPDGSNFTLKIRSTKLEDSAMYFCASSESGINVLTFGAGSRLTVL.

This clonotype shows up as medium-sized (0.01 to 0.1%) by frequency. CDR3 protein: CSVDPRGITEAFF. The chain has TRBV29-1 and TRBJ1-1; the D call of TRBD1 rests on TCRdb alone, since no DNA is present to check it. The CDR3 extends over 13 amino acids. CDR1 is SQVTM, CDR2 ANQGSEA, per germline.

This clonotype registers medium-sized by frequency. The chain recombines TRBV5-4 with TRBJ2-7. There are 11 residues in the CDR3. CDR1 is SGHNT, CDR2 YYREEE, per germline (reference sequence). This chain's CDR3 is CASSSGWEQYF.

The CDR3 spells CASSFPTSGVADTQYF. V and J are TRBV11-1 and TRBJ2-3; TCRdb names TRBD2, which stays unverified in the absence of DNA. The CDR3 has 16 amino acids. Germline loops: CDR1 SGHAT, CDR2 FQDESV (reference sequence).